Below, one T cell receptor (beta chain) is given with its context. The clone's antigen remains unknown. It has no much larger one-base neighbor in the sample; base qualities were not kept. The record originates from a study of CD8 T cells in Susac syndrome (dated by TCRdb to about 2019). Some background on the complete study: Whether CD8+ T cell activation and differentiation in Susac syndrome was antigen driven was tested using repertoire sequencing. CD8+ T cell repertoire clonality was compared between more than 9 healthy donors, some 14 Susac syndrome patients and some 15 multiple sclerosis patients. Findings and caveats that apply to the study as a whole: The number of individuals in the TCR sequencing and HLA analysis was acknowledged as relatively small.

RNA was extracted using the RNeasy kit, and about 0.45 to 1 ug of the RNA was reverse transcribed with random hexamers. The immunoSEQ multiplex PCR assay, which covers 54 Vbeta and 13 Jbeta segments, was used to amplify TCR beta CDR3 regions. To correct PCR amplification bias, a synthetic template baseline was used for both primer optimization and computational correction. The source study handled its data this way. Reads were annotated to V, D and J genes per IMGT and analyzed with immunoSEQ Analyzer, keeping only productive sequences. Clonality was calculated as one minus the Shannon entropy normalized by log2 of the number of productive unique sequences. For each patient and control, public and private clones were evaluated among the 100 most prevalent clones. Susac-specific clones were defined as absent from healthy and MS cohorts, around 980 published viral clones and other ImmuneACCESS disease sequences. TCRdb reanalyzed the raw reads on its own, using fastp at Q25 for trimming and MiXCR for clone calling, and kept in-frame beta chains. Merged by CDR3 protein, the rows form single entries marked with the most common genes and DNA. None of the V and J calls come from the authors' own analysis; TCRdb made them. The sample includes 50,000 to 65,000 distinct CDR3 sequences, with around 94% observed a single time. Roughly 0.19% of the sample belongs to the ten largest clones.

The V and J ends are trimmed by 7 bases and 0 bases, leaving 10 bases between them. The CDR3, cysteine through phenylalanine, is 14 amino acids long. Left in the record is the CDR3 DNA by itself, 42 bases read in frame from the first base. Looking up the germline V gene (reference sequence) yields CDR1 MNHEY and CDR2 SMNVEV. High-throughput TCR beta sequencing profiled peripheral blood CD8+ and CD4+ T cells from healthy donors, Susac syndrome patients and multiple sclerosis patients. The healthy donors served as controls matched for age and sex. Bulk CD8+ and CD4+ T cells were purified magnetically by negative isolation, whereas CD8+ TEMRA cells were enriched by FACS. Blood was drawn into EDTA tubes, processed within 24 hours, and PBMCs were isolated by density gradient centrifugation. PBMCs intended for TCR sequencing were cryopreserved in liquid nitrogen and thawed later in a water bath at 37 degrees C. The sorted or isolated CD4+, CD8+ and CD8+ TEMRA cells had a purity of 90% or higher.

The chain was built from TRBV27 and TRBJ2-1; the D gene is possibly TRBD2, with 6 bases matching. The sample was CD8+ T cells from PBMCs. The receptor comes from a human donor in good health. The DNA sequence reads TGTGCCAGCATGGGGACTTCCTCCTACAATGAGCAGTTCTTC. Its product reads: CASMGTSSYNEQFF.